What follows are 5 T cell receptor beta chains derived from one specimen sequenced in a study of T cells in Graves' hyperthyroidism and ophthalmopathy. RNA transcripts were the template for amplifying TCR beta CDR3 regions. HTBI primers were employed in a first-round RT-PCR of the TCR CDR3. One entry per CDR3 protein results from TCRdb running MiXCR on the multiplex PCR reads. The sample yields 750,000 to 950,000 distinct CDR3 sequences, about 38% seen once. Sample: blood. These receptors all come from a man aged 18 to 30 with Graves' hyperthyroidism.

As DNA, the CDR3 is TGTGCCAGCAGCTCCCGGGGGTTCGGAAATGAAAAACTGTTTTTT. Protein: CASSSRGFGNEKLFF. The V call is TRBV7-2, the J call TRBJ1-4; D perhaps matches TRBD1 (5 bases). The CDR3 spans 15 residues. Per the germline V gene, CDR1 is SGHTA and CDR2 is FQGNSA. V was pared by 4 bases and J by 5 bases, with 14 bases between.

Only a few counts were recorded for this clonotype. The rearrangement joins TRBV19 to TRBJ2-6; tentatively, D is TRBD1 (5 bases). V lost 11 bases to trimming and J lost 2 bases, with 13 bases between them. The germline CDR1 and CDR2 sequences are LNHDA and SQIVND (reference sequence). The CDR3 runs to 14 residues. CDR3 loop: CASTTRAGANVLTF. CDR3 DNA: TGTGCCTCAACAACCAGGGCTGGGGCCAACGTCCTGACTTTC.

Only a few counts were recorded for this clonotype. The CDR3 is CASGPSGQPQHF. DNA for the CDR3: TGTGCCAGCGGGCCCTCAGGGCAGCCCCAGCATTTT. The chain carries TRBV12-3 or TRBV12-4 and TRBJ1-5; tentatively, D is TRBD1 (5 bases). The CDR3 has 12 residues. Trimming left V 8 bases short and J 7 bases short, with 12 bases between.

This clonotype was found many times. The chain couples TRBV24-1 to TRBJ1-1, with 7 bases that match TRBD1. The CDR3 is 15 amino acids. Germline lookup yields CDR1 KGHDR and CDR2 SFDVKD. Trimming at V came to 4 bases and at J to 5 bases, leaving 9 bases not matched to a gene. The CDR3 DNA is TGTGCCACCAGTGACCAAAGACAGGGACGGACTGAAGCTTTCTTT. Its protein is CATSDQRQGRTEAFF.

This clonotype was recorded a few times. The J gene is TRBJ2-5, the V gene TRBV7-2, with unresolved D. There are 15 residues in the CDR3. CDR1 SGHTA and CDR2 FQGNSA come from the germline V gene. V was trimmed by 2 bases and J by 2 bases, leaving 12 bases between them. CDR3 protein: CASSLNGYYQETQYF. The CDR3 DNA reads TGTGCCAGCAGCTTAAATGGTTACTATCAAGAGACCCAGTACTTC.